This T cell receptor (beta chain) was identified in a study of cytotoxic CD8 clonotypes in ibrutinib-treated CLL. Study-wide results and caveats: Researchers report that baseline clonality outpaced age-matched healthy donors and tracked circulating CD8+ T-cell counts. Clonality increased at ibrutinib response and stayed stable in sustained remission. At progression, however, it fell back toward baseline.

Details on this clone: Its cognate antigen is unknown.

Method: immunoSEQ multiplex PCR; TCRdb's copy keeps in-frame clones and lacks some. The sample has about 130,000 clones; 75% to 85% are singletons. Germline V gene lookup returns CDR1 SGHNT and CDR2 YENEEA. CDR3 size: 16 residues. V gave up 5 bases and J gave up 3 bases; unmatched junction bases: 5. Source: PBMCs, taken after 12 months of ibrutinib treatment. The chain uses TRBV11-3 and TRBJ2-2, with 11 bases that match TRBD2. This receptor was taken from a human donor with chronic lymphocytic leukemia. The CDR3 DNA is TGTGCCAGCAGCCCTCCGGGACTAGCGGACACCGGGGAGCTGTTTTTT. Amino acid sequence: CASSPPGLADTGELFF.